The 2 T cell receptor beta chains in this list originate from one sample, sequenced in a study of shared clonotypes between healthy human individuals. Assay used: immunoSEQ multiplex PCR; TCRdb lists only in-frame clones, some missing. This sample yields some 2.1 million clones, of which about 94% are seen a single time; less than 2% belongs to the top ten. Naive CD8 cells comprised CD45RO-negative, CCR7-positively selected cells, excluding terminally differentiated effector memory CD45RA+ cells. The sequencing sample was made of naive CD8+ T cells from PBMCs. These receptors came from a man between 18 and 29 years old in good health. Some clones in this sample may be carry-over from other donors' samples.

The CDR3 sequence: CASSATGGAGANVLTF. The CDR3 DNA is TGTGCCAGCAGCGCAACAGGGGGCGCTGGGGCCAACGTCCTGACTTTC. The chain carries TRBV11-3 and TRBJ2-6; 9 bases fit TRBD1. Germline CDR1 is SGHNT and CDR2 is YENEEA. The junction had 4 bases not matched to a gene; V was cut back by 5 bases and J by 2 bases. The CDR3 is 16 amino acids.

The gene calls are TRBV5-1 and TRBJ1-1; 8 nucleotides align to TRBD1. The CDR3 extends over 14 amino acids. CDR1 and CDR2 (germline): SGHRS, YFSETQ. Trimming removed 6 bases from V and 5 bases from J; junction bases left unmatched: 9. CDR3 nucleotide sequence: TGCGCCAGCACCGAGACAGGGGTCTGGACTGAAGCTTTCTTT. Translated: CASTETGVWTEAFF.